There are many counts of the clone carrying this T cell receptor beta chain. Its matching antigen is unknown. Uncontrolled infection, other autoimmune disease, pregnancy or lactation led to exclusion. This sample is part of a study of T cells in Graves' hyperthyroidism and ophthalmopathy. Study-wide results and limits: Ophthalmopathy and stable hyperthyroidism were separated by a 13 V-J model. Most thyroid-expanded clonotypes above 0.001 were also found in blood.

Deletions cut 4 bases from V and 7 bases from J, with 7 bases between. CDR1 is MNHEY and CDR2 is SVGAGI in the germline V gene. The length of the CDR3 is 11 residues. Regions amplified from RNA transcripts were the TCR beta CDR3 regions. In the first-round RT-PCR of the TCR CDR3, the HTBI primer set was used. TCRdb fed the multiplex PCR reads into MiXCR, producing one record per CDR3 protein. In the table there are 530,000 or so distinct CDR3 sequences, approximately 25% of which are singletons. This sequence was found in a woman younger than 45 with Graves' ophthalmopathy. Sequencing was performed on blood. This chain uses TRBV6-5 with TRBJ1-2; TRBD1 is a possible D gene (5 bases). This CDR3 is CASSWGGGYTF. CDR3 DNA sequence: TGTGCCAGCAGTTGGGGGGGTGGCTACACCTTC.